The 31 T cell receptor beta chains listed next were all sequenced from one sample in a study of identical twins. TCRdb recomputed calls from the 5' RACE reads with MiXCR, one row per CDR3 protein. The data contain approximately 530,000 distinct CDR3 sequences, 20% to 25% of them singletons. These sequences were also reported in another study, on yellow fever vaccine responses in identical twins.

The source material was CD4+ T cells sorted from blood. These receptors were collected from a woman aged 18-29 years in good health.

In its sample, this clonotype was seen a few times. This chain connects TRBV6-1 to TRBJ1-5; 7 bases line up with TRBD1. Unmatched junction bases numbered 4, after V lost 8 bases and J lost 0 bases. CDR1 and CDR2 (germline): MNHNS, SASEGT. The CDR3 sequence is 14 residues long. CDR3 nucleotides: TGTGCCAGCGGGACAGTCTATAGCAATCAGCCCCAGCATTTT. Its protein product is CASGTVYSNQPQHF.

This clonotype was observed a few times. The chain uses TRBV5-1 and TRBJ2-1, with D possibly TRBD1 on 6 matching bases. V was cut by 0 bases and J by 3 bases, with 10 bases left in between. Germline V gene data show CDR1 as SGHRS and CDR2 as YFSETQ. This CDR3 comprises 15 residues. The CDR3 bases are TGCGCCAGCAGCTTGGCAGGGGACAACTACAATGAGCAGTTCTTC. The encoded protein is CASSLAGDNYNEQFF.

This chain uses TRBV5-1 with TRBJ2-1; perhaps TRBD2 as D (6 bases). The CDR3 contains 14 residues. Germline-derived CDR1 and CDR2 are SGHRS and YFSETQ. Trimming removed 5 bases at V and 8 bases at J, with 17 bases between. The CDR3 sequence is CASRVGGWEDEQFF. CDR3 DNA: TGCGCCAGCAGGGTCGGGGGATGGGAGGATGAGCAGTTCTTC.

This clonotype came up a few times. The chain uses TRBV11-1 and TRBJ1-4, with 12 bases aligning to TRBD1. With V trimmed by 5 bases and J by 0 bases, 7 bases remained unmatched. Looked up from germline, CDR1 is SGHAT and CDR2 is FQDESV (reference sequence). The CDR3 is 18 residues long. This chain's CDR3 is CASSPGTGGPATNEKLFF. The CDR3 DNA follows: TGTGCCAGCAGCCCCGGGACAGGGGGCCCTGCAACTAATGAAAAACTGTTTTTT.

This clonotype was counted only a few times. The chain is built from TRBV28 and TRBJ2-4, with TRBD1 matching over 8 bases. Germline CDR1 MDHEN, CDR2 SYDVKM. The CDR3 runs 14 residues. The trim removed 4 bases at V and 8 bases at J, leaving 7 bases unmatched. The DNA of the CDR3 is TGTGCCAGCAGTTCACGACAGGGGTTCGACATTCAGTACTTC. It yields the protein CASSSRQGFDIQYF. Combining the CDR3 with reference TRBV28 and TRBJ2-4 gives the whole variable domain DVKVTQSSRYLVKRTGEKVFLECVQDMDHENMFWYRQDPGLGLRLIYFSYDVKMKEKGDIPEGYSVSREKKERFSLILESASTNQTSMYLCASSSRQGFDIQYFGAGTRLSVL.

This clonotype was found a few times. V usage is TRBV14 and J usage is TRBJ2-5, with D possibly matching TRBD1 (6 bases). Germline V CDR1 and CDR2: SGHDN, FVKESK. This CDR3 comprises 14 residues. The ends were cut back, 0 bases at V and 2 bases at J, with 7 bases in the middle. The CDR3 nucleotides are TGTGCCAGCAGCCAAGAAAGGGGGCAAGAGACCCAGTACTTC. Translation: CASSQERGQETQYF.

The chain combines TRBV11-2 with TRBJ1-2; no clear D gene. The CDR3 extends over 11 amino acids. V was clipped by 5 bases and J by 10 bases, with 11 bases between them. Per the germline V gene, CDR1 is SGHAT and CDR2 is FQNNGV. CDR3 nucleotides: TGTGCCAGCAGCGTTAATAGCGCCTACACCTTC. Translated, it gives CASSVNSAYTF.

The sample holds a few counts of this clonotype. V gene TRBV11-3 combines with J gene TRBJ2-7; D not certain. Trimming shortened V by 5 bases and J by 2 bases, and 10 bases separated the two germline ends. The V gene's germline CDR1 is SGHNT and CDR2 YENEEA. CDR3 length: 13 amino acids. CDR3 sequence reads: CASSHNGPYEQYF. Written as DNA, the CDR3 is TGTGCCAGCAGCCACAACGGCCCCTACGAGCAGTACTTC.

The chain uses TRBV20-1 and TRBJ2-2; 13 nucleotides line up with TRBD2. The CDR3 totals 15 residues. V was pared by 5 bases and J by 7 bases, with 7 bases of the junction left unmatched. In germline, CDR1 is DFQATT, CDR2 SNEGSKA (reference sequence). The CDR3 protein is CSALLAGGPSGELFF. CDR3 bases: TGCAGTGCTCTACTAGCGGGGGGGCCAAGCGGGGAGCTGTTTTTT.

This clonotype was seen repeatedly, ten times or more. The chain uses TRBV10-3 and TRBJ2-2; perhaps D is TRBD1 or TRBD2 (5 bases each). V shed 4 bases and J shed 2 bases, with 8 bases lying between them. Germline lookup yields CDR1 ENHRY and CDR2 SYGVKD. This CDR3 has 14 residues. The CDR3 coding sequence is TGTGCCATCAGTGGGGACCGCAACACCGGGGAGCTGTTTTTT. Amino acid sequence: CAISGDRNTGELFF.

The chain couples TRBV18 to TRBJ2-1; TRBD2 agrees at 9 bases. The trim removed 4 bases at V and 0 bases at J, leaving 4 bases unmatched. Germline CDR1 is KGHSH and CDR2 is LQKENI. The CDR3 covers 16 residues. CDR3 in DNA: TGTGCCAGCTCACGGACTAGCGAGAGCTCCTACAATGAGCAGTTCTTC. Protein product: CASSRTSESSYNEQFF.

The chain combines TRBV7-2 with TRBJ1-5, with a tentative D call TRBD1 (6 bases). V lost 4 bases and J 4 bases, leaving 14 bases between the germline ends. This CDR3 region has 15 residues. Germline V gene sequence: CDR1 SGHTA, CDR2 FQGNSA. CDR3 nucleotides: TGTGCCAGCAGCTCCCCCGCGGGACAAAATCAGCCCCAGCATTTT. Translating it yields CASSSPAGQNQPQHF.

V gene TRBV6-1 combines with J gene TRBJ2-3; possibly TRBD1 or TRBD2 for D (6 bases each). Trimming removed 6 bases from V and 0 bases from J, with 13 bases in between. The CDR3 extends over 15 amino acids. Germline assignment: CDR1 MNHNS and CDR2 SASEGT. CDR3: CASRGGRISTDTQYF. The CDR3 DNA reads TGTGCCAGCAGGGGGGGCCGGATTAGCACAGATACGCAGTATTTT.

This clonotype was counted between two and nine times. The chain has TRBV5-6 and TRBJ2-6, with 7 positions matching TRBD1. The CDR3 covers 17 residues. With 2 bases clipped from V and 2 bases from J, the junction kept 7 bases outside the gene matches. Germline CDR1 and CDR2: SGHDT and YYEEEE. CDR3 residues: CASSFGQVGAGANVLTF. CDR3 nucleotides: TGTGCCAGCAGCTTCGGACAGGTCGGGGCTGGGGCCAACGTCCTGACTTTC.

J is TRBJ2-5 and V is TRBV12-3 or TRBV12-4; no firm D call. This CDR3 contains 13 residues. Trimming pared 2 bases from V and 0 bases from J, leaving 4 bases between. The CDR3 nucleotides read TGTGCCAGCAGTTTATCAAACCAAGAGACCCAGTACTTC. It is translated as CASSLSNQETQYF.

The sample holds a few counts of this clonotype. This rearrangement joins TRBV12-3 or TRBV12-4 to TRBJ1-6; no reliable D call. V was clipped by 6 bases and J by 8 bases, with 17 bases between them. The CDR3 sequence is 15 residues long. The CDR3 here is CASSFGAGSDSPLHF. The CDR3, as DNA: TGTGCCAGCAGCTTCGGTGCGGGGTCTGATTCACCCCTCCACTTT.

This clonotype has just a few counts. The V gene is TRBV7-9, the J gene TRBJ2-1; 11 bases agree with TRBD2. CDR1 is SEHNR, CDR2 FQNEAQ, per germline (reference sequence). This CDR3 comprises 16 residues. Losses at the gene ends were 4 bases for V and 4 bases for J; bases not matched to a gene: 6. In nucleotides, the CDR3 is TGTGCCAGCAGCTGGCCTAGCGGGGGGATTTACAATGAGCAGTTCTTC. It codes for CASSWPSGGIYNEQFF. Full variable domain (outside the CDR3, taken from reference TRBV7-9 and TRBJ2-1): DTGVSQNPRHKITKRGQNVTFRCDPISEHNRLYWYRQTLGQGPEFLTYFQNEAQLEKSRLLSDRFSAERPKGSFSTLEIQRTEQGDSAMYLCASSWPSGGIYNEQFFGPGTRLTVL.

In its sample, this clonotype was seen a few times. The chain employs TRBV3-1 and TRBJ2-1; TRBD2 aligns across 11 bases. This CDR3 comprises 18 residues. From germline, CDR1 is LGHDT and CDR2 YNNKEL (reference sequence). Trimming removed 2 bases from V and 2 bases from J; junction bases left unmatched: 8. As DNA, the CDR3 is TGTGCCAGCAGCCAAAGAAAACTAGCGGGAGCCGCCTACAATGAGCAGTTCTTC. Translated, it gives CASSQRKLAGAAYNEQFF.

The genes are TRBV6-5 and TRBJ2-7; D gene unclear. The germline V gene encodes CDR1 MNHEY and CDR2 SVGAGI. V gave up 3 bases and J gave up 2 bases, with 11 bases separating them. The CDR3 length is 14 residues. The CDR3 DNA reads TGTGCCAGCAGTTATGGGCCTGAAGCCTACGAGCAGTACGTC. The encoded protein is CASSYGPEAYEQYV.

Only a few counts were recorded for this clonotype. The rearrangement joins TRBV6-5 to TRBJ1-5; D unclear. CDR1 and CDR2 from the germline V gene are MNHEY and SVGAGI. The CDR3 is 14 amino acids. Trimming took off 0 bases at V and 6 bases at J, with 9 bases between the two ends. CDR3 sequence reads: CASSYSSQFQPQHF. The CDR3 DNA reads TGTGCCAGCAGTTACTCGTCCCAGTTTCAGCCCCAGCATTTT.

This clonotype was counted only a few times. This rearrangement joins TRBV20-1 to TRBJ2-3, with 10 bases lining up with TRBD2. The V segment lost 5 bases and the J segment 3 bases; nucleotides outside the gene matches: 8. CDR1 and CDR2 (germline): DFQATT, SNEGSKA (reference sequence). The CDR3 spans 15 residues. The CDR3 DNA follows: TGCAGTGCTGGGACCGGGACTAGCGTGACAGATACGCAGTATTTT. This translates into CSAGTGTSVTDTQYF.

There are a few counts of this clonotype. The chain combines TRBV7-9 with TRBJ2-2, with D possibly being TRBD2 (5 bases). The CDR3 runs to 14 residues. Deletions cut 1 base from V and 6 bases from J, with 9 bases between. Germline assignment: CDR1 SEHNR and CDR2 FQNEAQ (reference sequence). The CDR3 spells CASSLDGRAGELFF. The CDR3 nucleotides read TGTGCCAGCAGCTTAGACGGGCGGGCCGGGGAGCTGTTTTTT.

The chain uses TRBV20-1 and TRBJ1-2; 9 bases fit TRBD1. This CDR3 contains 13 residues. CDR1 is DFQATT and CDR2 is SNEGSKA in the germline V gene (reference sequence). J gave up 6 bases and V 1 base, and 3 bases lay outside the gene matches. In DNA form, the CDR3 reads TGCAGTGCTAGAGTGGGGACAGGGAATGGCTACACCTTC. Translation: CSARVGTGNGYTF.

In this sample, this clonotype turned up a few times. The chain links TRBV7-9 to TRBJ2-3; D remains ambiguous. The V gene's germline CDR1 is SEHNR and CDR2 FQNEAQ (reference sequence). V was clipped by 6 bases and J by 6 bases, with 7 bases between them. This CDR3 has 11 residues. CDR3 residues: CASRDWDTQYF. The CDR3 DNA reads TGTGCCAGCAGAGACTGGGATACGCAGTATTTT.

This clonotype was observed many times. The rearrangement links TRBV5-1 to TRBJ1-6, with D tentatively TRBD1 (5 bases). Germline-derived CDR1 and CDR2 are SGHRS and YFSETQ. The germline V and J ends were trimmed by 3 bases and 8 bases, with 21 bases remaining between them. CDR3 length equals 17 residues. CDR3 sequence: CASSSTGTRRNYSPLHF. The CDR3 DNA sequence: TGCGCCAGCAGCTCTACCGGGACCCGGAGAAATTATTCACCCCTCCACTTT.

The gene calls are TRBV20-1 and TRBJ2-5, with D possibly being TRBD2 (6 bases). V shed 3 bases and J shed 2 bases, with 13 bases lying between them. In germline, CDR1 is DFQATT, CDR2 SNEGSKA (reference sequence). This CDR3 region has 14 residues. The CDR3 nucleotides are TGCAGTGCTAGTTACGGGAGCGGGCAAGAGACCCAGTACTTC. This translates into CSASYGSGQETQYF.

The rearrangement joins TRBV7-9 to TRBJ2-5; D not certain. The CDR3 is 15 residues long. Per germline, CDR1 SEHNR and CDR2 FQNEAQ (reference sequence). V lost 2 bases and J 0 bases, leaving 10 bases between the germline ends. The chain's CDR3 is CASSLRSAYQETQYF. CDR3 nucleotides: TGTGCCAGCAGCTTAAGGTCTGCTTACCAAGAGACCCAGTACTTC.

The genes are TRBV5-1 and TRBJ2-7; 10 bases line up with TRBD1. The CDR3 runs 18 residues. V lost 0 bases, J lost 7 bases, and 16 bases stayed unmatched. The germline V gene encodes CDR1 SGHRS and CDR2 YFSETQ. Here the CDR3 DNA reads TGCGCCAGCAGCTTGGACCCTTGGACAGGGGGACTAACTGGGGAGCAGTACTTC. Translation gives CASSLDPWTGGLTGEQYF. The full variable domain, rest sourced from reference TRBV5-1 and TRBJ2-7, is KAGVTQTPRYLIKTRGQQVTLSCSPISGHRSVSWYQQTPGQGLQFLFEYFSETQRNKGNFPGRFSGRQFSNSRSEMNVSTLELGDSALYLCASSLDPWTGGLTGEQYFGPGTRLTVT.

The J gene is TRBJ2-5, the V gene TRBV5-1, with D possibly matching TRBD2 (5 bases). Deletions cut 2 bases from V and 1 base from J, with 12 bases between. The germline V gene has CDR1 SGHRS and CDR2 YFSETQ. The CDR3 is made up of 15 amino acids. The CDR3 DNA reads as TGCGCCAGCAGCTTAGAAGGGAGTCCCCAAGAGACCCAGTACTTC. Its translation: CASSLEGSPQETQYF.

V and J are TRBV3-1 and TRBJ2-1; TRBD1 is a possible D gene (5 bases). The germline gives CDR1 LGHDT, CDR2 YNNKEL (reference sequence). This CDR3 has 15 amino acids. V lost 0 bases, J lost 5 bases, and 11 bases lay in between. The CDR3 nucleotides read TGTGCCAGCAGCCAAGAAGGGGCCTGGAACAATGAGCAGTTCTTC. This gives the protein CASSQEGAWNNEQFF.

This clonotype was seen a few times. V usage is TRBV12-3 or TRBV12-4 and J usage is TRBJ2-1; 9 bases are a match to TRBD2. This CDR3 spans 16 amino acids. Unmatched junction bases numbered 15, after V lost 7 bases and J lost 8 bases. The CDR3 coding sequence is TGTGCCAGCAATTCCGGGGGGCGGGGGGGCCGCGATGAGCAGTTCTTC. This codes for CASNSGGRGGRDEQFF.